This TCR beta chain was identified in a study of long-term antiretroviral therapy in people with HIV. Findings of the study overall: Despite increasing after ART, diversity remained lower than that of transplant donor controls.

A v3.0 immunoSEQ assay was performed at survey level. A target of roughly 40,000-55,000 T-cell genomes per sample was set for sequencing. Sequencing used immunoSEQ multiplex PCR; TCRdb keeps in-frame clones, though not all of them. Seen here are 33,000 or so clones, 97% observed once, and the top ten hold 1.5% to 2%. On this clone itself: Its antigen is undetermined.

This clonotype originated in a man in his thirties or forties with HIV. The sample in question was unsorted PBMCs, obtained 7.6 years after starting antiretroviral therapy.

CDR3 DNA sequence: TGTGCCAGCAGCCCTCCAGGACTAGCGGGTAATGAGCAGTTCTTC. It yields the protein CASSPPGLAGNEQFF. V is TRBV7-2 and J is TRBJ2-1; 11 bases map to TRBD2. Looked up from germline, CDR1 is SGHTA and CDR2 is FQGNSA. The CDR3 is 15 amino acids. With 5 bases clipped from V and 7 bases from J, the junction kept 7 bases outside the gene matches. Full variable domain (remainder filled in from reference TRBV7-2 and TRBJ2-1): GAGVSQSPSNKVTEKGKDVELRCDPISGHTALYWYRQSLGQGLEFLIYFQGNSAPDKSGLPSDRFSAERTGGSVSTLTIQRTQQEDSAVYLCASSPPGLAGNEQFFGPGTRLTVL.